The 3 T cell receptor beta chains reported below all come from one sample, sequenced in a study of T cell responses to AZD1222 COVID-19 vaccine. Using immunoSEQ multiplex PCR, the repertoire was profiled, and TCRdb retains in-frame clones only, with some absent. This table has approximately 140,000 clones, around 90% appearing once. The sequences come from peripheral blood, collected 28 days after the second AZD1222 dose. The receptors stem from an adult who received the AZD1222 COVID-19 vaccine.

The J gene is TRBJ2-7, the V gene TRBV7-8; D is possibly TRBD1 or TRBD2 (5 bases each). V lost 1 base and J lost 0, with 13 bases in between. The CDR3 runs to 16 residues. Germline CDR1 reads SGHVS; CDR2 reads FQNEAQ. The CDR3 reads CASSLGAGTISYEQYF. CDR3 bases: TGTGCCAGCAGCTTAGGGGCCGGGACCATCTCCTACGAGCAGTACTTC.

CDR3 nucleotides: TGTGCCAGCAGTGAACAGCTGGAGGGAAACACTGAAGCTTTCTTT. This codes for CASSEQLEGNTEAFF. The gene calls are TRBV25-1 and TRBJ1-1; no reliable D call. The CDR3 extends over 15 amino acids. CDR1 and CDR2 (germline): MGHDK, SYGVNS. V was cut by 2 bases and J by 2 bases, with 12 bases left in between.

The CDR3 sequence is CASSEGRVVETQYF. For the CDR3, the DNA is TGTGCCAGCAGCGAGGGGAGGGTAGTGGAGACCCAGTACTTC. The rearrangement links TRBV9 to TRBJ2-5; 7 nucleotides agree with TRBD2. This CDR3 contains 14 residues. Germline CDR1 reads SGDLS; CDR2 reads YYNGEE. The V gene end was trimmed by 3 bases and the J gene end by 5 bases; junction bases not matched to a gene: 7.